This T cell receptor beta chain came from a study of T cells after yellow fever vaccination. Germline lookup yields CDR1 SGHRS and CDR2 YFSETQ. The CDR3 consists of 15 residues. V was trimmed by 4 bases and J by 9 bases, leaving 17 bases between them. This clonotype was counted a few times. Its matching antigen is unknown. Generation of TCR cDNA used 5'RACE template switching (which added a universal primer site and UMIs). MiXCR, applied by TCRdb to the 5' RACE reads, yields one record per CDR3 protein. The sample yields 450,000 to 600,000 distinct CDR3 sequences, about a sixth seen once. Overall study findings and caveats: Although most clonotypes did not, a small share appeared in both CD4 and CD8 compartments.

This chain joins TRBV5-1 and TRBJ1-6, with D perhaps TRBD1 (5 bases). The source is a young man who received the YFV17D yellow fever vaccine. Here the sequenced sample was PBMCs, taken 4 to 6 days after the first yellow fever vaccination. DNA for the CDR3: TGCGCCAGCAGCAAGGGCAGGGAGGCGGTTTCACCCCTCCACTTT. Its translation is CASSKGREAVSPLHF. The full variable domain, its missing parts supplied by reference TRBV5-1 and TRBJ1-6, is KAGVTQTPRYLIKTRGQQVTLSCSPISGHRSVSWYQQTPGQGLQFLFEYFSETQRNKGNFPGRFSGRQFSNSRSEMNVSTLELGDSALYLCASSKGREAVSPLHFGNGTRLTVT.